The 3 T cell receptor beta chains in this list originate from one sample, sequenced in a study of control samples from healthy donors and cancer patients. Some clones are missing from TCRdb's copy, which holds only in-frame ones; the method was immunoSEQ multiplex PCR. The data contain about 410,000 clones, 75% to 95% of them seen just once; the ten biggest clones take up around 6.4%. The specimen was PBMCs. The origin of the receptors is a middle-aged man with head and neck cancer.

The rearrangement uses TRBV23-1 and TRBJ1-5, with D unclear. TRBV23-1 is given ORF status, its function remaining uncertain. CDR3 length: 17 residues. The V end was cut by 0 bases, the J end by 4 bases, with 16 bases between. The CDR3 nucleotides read TGCGCCAGCAGTCAATCCGCGGGGAAGGCGGGAAATCAGCCCCAGCATTTT. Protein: CASSQSAGKAGNQPQHF.

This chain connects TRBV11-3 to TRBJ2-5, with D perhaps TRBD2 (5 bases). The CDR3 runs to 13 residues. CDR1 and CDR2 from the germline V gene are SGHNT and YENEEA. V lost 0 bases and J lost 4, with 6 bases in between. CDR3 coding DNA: TGTGCCAGCAGCTTAGACGGGATAGAGACCCAGTACTTC. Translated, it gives CASSLDGIETQYF.

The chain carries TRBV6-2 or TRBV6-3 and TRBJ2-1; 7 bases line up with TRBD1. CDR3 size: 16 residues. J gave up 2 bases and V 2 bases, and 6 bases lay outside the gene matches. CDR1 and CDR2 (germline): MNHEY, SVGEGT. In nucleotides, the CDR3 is TGTGCCAGCAGTTACGCGACAGGGTTCCCCTACAATGAGCAGTTCTTC. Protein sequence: CASSYATGFPYNEQFF.